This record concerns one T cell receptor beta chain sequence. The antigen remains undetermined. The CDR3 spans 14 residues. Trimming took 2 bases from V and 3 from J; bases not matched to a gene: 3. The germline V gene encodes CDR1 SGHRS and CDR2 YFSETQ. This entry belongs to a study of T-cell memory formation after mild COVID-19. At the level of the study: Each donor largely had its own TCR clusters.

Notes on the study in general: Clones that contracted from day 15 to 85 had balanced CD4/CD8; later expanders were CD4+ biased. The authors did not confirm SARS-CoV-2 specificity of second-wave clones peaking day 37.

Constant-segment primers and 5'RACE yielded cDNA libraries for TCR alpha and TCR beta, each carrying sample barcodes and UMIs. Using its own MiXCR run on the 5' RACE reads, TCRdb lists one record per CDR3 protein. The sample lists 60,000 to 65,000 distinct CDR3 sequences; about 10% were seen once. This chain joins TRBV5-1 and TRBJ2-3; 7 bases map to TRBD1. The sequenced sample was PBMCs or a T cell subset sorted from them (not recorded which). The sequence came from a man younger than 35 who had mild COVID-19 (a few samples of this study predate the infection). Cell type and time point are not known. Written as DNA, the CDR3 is TGCGCCAGCAGCTTTTGGGACAGTACAGATACGCAGTATTTT. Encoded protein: CASSFWDSTDTQYF.